Presented here are 30 T cell receptor beta chains from one specimen sequenced in a study of blood T cell repertoires in COVID-19. The method was immunoSEQ multiplex PCR; TCRdb's version includes in-frame clones alone and lacks a portion of them. Among about 190,000 clones listed, 80% to 85% were seen once. The specimen was peripheral blood. These receptors originate from a woman in her 30s with acute or convalescent COVID-19.

The chain has TRBV6-6 and TRBJ1-5; no firm D call. Trimming stripped 0 bases from V and 4 bases from J, with 7 bases between. There are 14 residues in the CDR3. Germline CDR1 and CDR2: MNHNY and SVGAGI (reference sequence). The CDR3 sequence is CASSYSGRNQPQHF. CDR3 coding DNA: TGTGCCAGCAGTTACTCGGGCCGGAATCAGCCCCAGCATTTT.

V usage is TRBV19 and J usage is TRBJ1-5; D gene ambiguous. The ends were cut back, 2 bases at V and 5 bases at J, with 7 bases in the middle. CDR3 length: 13 residues. Germline-derived CDR1 and CDR2 are LNHDA and SQIVND (reference sequence). CDR3 sequence reads: CASSISTYQPQHF. For the CDR3, the DNA is TGTGCCAGTAGTATAAGTACATATCAGCCCCAGCATTTT. The variable domain in full, completed from reference TRBV19 and TRBJ1-5, reads DGGITQSPKYLFRKEGQNVTLSCEQNLNHDAMYWYRQDPGQGLRLIYYSQIVNDFQKGDIAEGYSVSREKKESFPLTVTSAQKNPTAFYLCASSISTYQPQHFGDGTRLSIL.

J is TRBJ1-6 and V is TRBV18; 9 bases align to TRBD1. The V gene's germline CDR1 is KGHSH and CDR2 LQKENI. V shed 3 bases, J shed 7 bases, and the junction held 4 bases outside the gene matches. The CDR3 sequence is 15 residues long. The CDR3 is CASSPSGTGNSPLHF. The CDR3 DNA reads as TGTGCCAGCTCACCCTCGGGGACAGGGAATTCACCCCTCCACTTT.

This chain links TRBV10-2 with TRBJ2-2; 7 nucleotides line up with TRBD1. This CDR3 is 13 amino acids long. From germline, CDR1 is WSHSY and CDR2 SAAADI. Trimming at V came to 10 bases and at J to 6 bases, leaving 8 bases not matched to a gene. For the CDR3, the DNA is TGCGCCACCGACAGGGTGAGTCCCGGGGAGCTGTTTTTT. It specifies CATDRVSPGELFF.

The J gene is TRBJ1-1, the V gene TRBV6-5; D is possibly TRBD1 (6 bases). CDR1 is MNHEY, CDR2 SVGAGI, per germline. The V and J ends lost 2 bases and 0 bases respectively, with 10 bases between them. The CDR3 covers 15 residues. The DNA for the CDR3 is TGTGCCAGCAGTTACGGTGCAGGGGTGAACACTGAAGCTTTCTTT. It specifies CASSYGAGVNTEAFF.

The chain uses TRBV7-8 and TRBJ2-1, with 9 positions matching TRBD2. The J segment lost 4 bases and the V segment lost 4 bases, leaving 11 bases of the junction unmatched. The CDR3 runs to 17 residues. CDR1 SGHVS and CDR2 FQNEAQ come from the germline V gene. CDR3 amino acids: CASSSQGTRGGYNEQFF. CDR3 sequence (DNA): TGTGCCAGCAGCTCCCAAGGGACGCGGGGGGGTTACAATGAGCAGTTCTTC.

J is TRBJ1-4 and V is TRBV4-1; no firm D call. The CDR3 covers 15 residues. Germline assignment: CDR1 MGHRA and CDR2 YSYEKL. V shed 1 base and J shed 7 bases, with 13 bases lying between them. Here the CDR3 DNA reads TGCGCCAGCAGCCAAGTCGCGGTCAGCCTTGAAAAACTGTTTTTT. Residues: CASSQVAVSLEKLFF.

The chain carries TRBV21-1 and TRBJ1-1; the table's D call of TRBD1 was not tested on the DNA. TRBV21-1 is shown as a pseudogene. This CDR3 contains 17 residues. CDR3 bases: TGTGCCAGCAGCAAAGCCCAAAACAGGGGGCGATGGACTGAAGCTTTCTTT. It translates to CASSKAQNRGRWTEAFF.

J is TRBJ1-1 and V is TRBV28; D is uncertain. CDR3 size: 12 residues. Germline V gene lookup returns CDR1 MDHEN and CDR2 SYDVKM. Trimming took 2 bases from V and 4 from J, leaving 5 bases between them. Written as DNA, the CDR3 is TGTGCCAGCAGTTTAACGGGCACTGAAGCTTTCTTT. Translated, it gives CASSLTGTEAFF.

This clone is categorized as medium-sized. The chain has TRBV7-9 and TRBJ1-1; TRBD1 agrees at 7 bases. Germline-derived CDR1 and CDR2 are SEHNR and FQNEAQ (reference sequence). The CDR3 has 15 residues. After removal of 7 bases from V and 0 bases from J, the junction contained 8 bases not matched to a gene. The CDR3 reads CASIDRDNLNTEAFF. The CDR3 nucleotides are TGTGCCAGCATAGACAGGGACAATTTGAACACTGAAGCTTTCTTT.

This clone was seen just once. V usage is TRBV10-3 and J usage is TRBJ2-7; 7 bases are a match to TRBD1. Germline V gene data show CDR1 as ENHRY and CDR2 as SYGVKD. Losses at the gene ends were 6 bases for V and 2 bases for J; bases not matched to a gene: 13. The CDR3 covers 16 residues. The CDR3 protein is CAIRTGQAGGTYEQYF. Here the CDR3 DNA reads TGTGCCATCAGAACCGGACAGGCCGGAGGAACCTACGAGCAGTACTTC.

V usage is TRBV21-1 and J usage is TRBJ1-4. TRBV21-1 is a documented pseudogene. The CDR3 is 21 residues long. CDR3 region: CASSKDRRGIRQLLENEKLFF. The CDR3 nucleotides read TGTGCCAGCAGCAAAGATAGACGGGGGATTCGTCAACTCTTGGAGAATGAAAAACTGTTTTTT.

V and J are TRBV6-2 or TRBV6-3 and TRBJ1-2, with D uncertain. V was clipped by 5 bases and J by 7 bases, with 20 bases between them. The germline CDR1 and CDR2 sequences are MNHEY and SVGEGT. The CDR3 runs 15 residues. The CDR3 coding sequence is TGTGCCAGCAGTATCAGGATGTACACTTCACGTGGCTACACCTTC. Amino acids: CASSIRMYTSRGYTF.

The chain recombines TRBV16 with TRBJ1-2; 7 bases agree with TRBD1. V trimming: 3 bases; J trimming: 4 bases; junction bases outside the gene matches: 5. Germline values: CDR1 KGHSY, CDR2 FQNENV. The length of the CDR3 is 14 residues. CDR3 region: CASSQIDRAYGYTF. The CDR3 region has the DNA TGTGCCAGCAGCCAGATAGACAGGGCCTATGGCTACACCTTC. The full variable domain, with the rest looked up from reference TRBV16 and TRBJ1-2, is GEEVAQTPKHLVRGEGQKAKLYCAPIKGHSYVFWYQQVLKNEFKFLISFQNENVFDETGMPKERFSAKCLPNSPCSLEIQATKLEDSAVYFCASSQIDRAYGYTFGSGTRLTVV.

J is TRBJ2-2 and V is TRBV18; tentatively, D is TRBD1 (5 bases). Trimming took 4 bases from V and 2 from J, leaving 8 bases between them. This CDR3 comprises 14 residues. Germline lookup yields CDR1 KGHSH and CDR2 LQKENI. The CDR3 coding sequence is TGTGCCAGCTCACGACAGCCTAACACCGGGGAGCTGTTTTTT. Its protein product is CASSRQPNTGELFF.

V gene TRBV19 combines with J gene TRBJ1-1, with a tentative D call TRBD1 (5 bases). This CDR3 has 16 residues. The germline CDR1 and CDR2 sequences are LNHDA and SQIVND (reference sequence). V was clipped by 6 bases and J by 1 base, with 18 bases between them. DNA of the CDR3: TGTGCCAGTAGGGCCCTCCGGGGGAGGTCGAACACTGAAGCTTTCTTT. Translation: CASRALRGRSNTEAFF. Drawing the rest from reference TRBV19 and TRBJ1-1, the complete variable domain is DGGITQSPKYLFRKEGQNVTLSCEQNLNHDAMYWYRQDPGQGLRLIYYSQIVNDFQKGDIAEGYSVSREKKESFPLTVTSAQKNPTAFYLCASRALRGRSNTEAFFGQGTRLTVV.

This chain links TRBV6-6 with TRBJ1-2; no reliable D call. Trimming removed 0 bases at V and 2 bases at J, with 10 bases between. The CDR3 consists of 15 residues. Germline V gene sequence: CDR1 MNHNY, CDR2 SVGAGI (reference sequence). The DNA for the CDR3 is TGTGCCAGCAGTTACTCCGACACGCCCAACTATGGCTACACCTTC. Translating gives CASSYSDTPNYGYTF.

The chain links TRBV7-9 to TRBJ1-5; D possibly corresponds to TRBD1 (6 bases). Per germline, CDR1 SEHNR and CDR2 FQNEAQ (reference sequence). CDR3 length: 15 residues. The V end was cut by 3 bases, the J end by 2 bases, with 11 bases between. DNA of the CDR3: TGTGCCAGCAGCTTGGGGGGGCCTGGCAATCAGCCCCAGCATTTT. Protein sequence: CASSLGGPGNQPQHF.

The rearrangement uses TRBV5-1 and TRBJ2-1; D is unclear. Trimming left V 4 bases short and J 1 base short, with 12 bases between. This CDR3 comprises 15 residues. CDR1 is SGHRS and CDR2 is YFSETQ in the germline V gene. The CDR3 coding sequence is TGCGCCAGCAGCCCTCAGTCTAGTTCCTACAATGAGCAGTTCTTC. Translation gives CASSPQSSSYNEQFF.

The chain carries TRBV7-2 and TRBJ2-1; weak D call: TRBD2 (6 bases). CDR3 length: 15 residues. CDR1 SGHTA and CDR2 FQGNSA come from the germline V gene. Trimming shortened V by 5 bases and J by 6 bases, and 17 bases separated the two germline ends. Here the CDR3 reads CASSAGIRDSNEQFF. CDR3 coding DNA: TGTGCCAGCAGCGCGGGGATTCGGGACTCCAATGAGCAGTTCTTC.

V is TRBV7-9 and J is TRBJ2-1; 9 bases are shared with TRBD2. The CDR3 is made up of 17 amino acids. After removal of 1 base from V and 2 bases from J, the junction contained 6 bases not matched to a gene. Germline assignment: CDR1 SEHNR and CDR2 FQNEAQ (reference sequence). DNA for the CDR3: TGTGCCAGCAGCTTAGATGGTCTAGCGGGAACCTACAATGAGCAGTTCTTC. Protein product: CASSLDGLAGTYNEQFF.

CDR3 DNA sequence: TGTGCCAGCGGCAGCCCCCGGGAAAAAGCTTTCTTT. It codes for CASGSPREKAFF. The chain is built from TRBV9 and TRBJ1-1, with D unresolved. This CDR3 is built from 12 residues. Per the germline V gene, CDR1 is SGDLS and CDR2 is YYNGEE. V lost 7 bases to trimming and J lost 9 bases, with 16 bases between them.

The rearrangement links TRBV5-4 to TRBJ2-1; tentatively, D is TRBD1 (5 bases). Germline-derived CDR1 and CDR2 are SGHNT and YYREEE (reference sequence). The CDR3 extends over 14 amino acids. Trimming stripped 4 bases from V and 7 bases from J, with 15 bases between. The CDR3 is CASSRGFRANEQFF. As DNA, the CDR3 is TGTGCCAGCAGCCGAGGATTCAGGGCGAATGAGCAGTTCTTC.

The V and J genes are TRBV30 and TRBJ1-2, with D perhaps matching TRBD1 (5 bases). Per germline, CDR1 GTSNPN and CDR2 SVGIG (reference sequence). The ends were cut back, 3 bases at V and 8 bases at J, with 34 bases in the middle. This CDR3 is built from 19 residues. Here the CDR3 reads CAWSLVTAYNRPNEVGYTF. The DNA for the CDR3 is TGTGCCTGGAGCTTGGTGACAGCCTATAATAGACCAAATGAAGTAGGCTACACCTTC.

The CDR3 DNA reads as TGTGCCAGCAAGACAGGAGATCAATTCTATAGCAATCAGCCCCAGCATTTT. This translates into CASKTGDQFYSNQPQHF. V gene TRBV28 combines with J gene TRBJ1-5; D may be TRBD1 (6 bases). The germline V gene encodes CDR1 MDHEN and CDR2 SYDVKM. Trimming took 7 bases from V and 0 from J, leaving 19 bases between them. The length of the CDR3 is 17 residues.

This chain connects TRBV5-1 to TRBJ1-3; TRBD1 matches at 8 bases. The CDR3 covers 18 residues. Germline V gives CDR1 SGHRS, CDR2 YFSETQ. V was pared by 1 base and J by 0 bases, with 9 bases of the junction left unmatched. The CDR3: CASSLRARGPGSGNTIYF. CDR3 nucleotides: TGCGCCAGCAGCTTGAGGGCCAGGGGGCCAGGCTCTGGAAACACCATATATTTT.

The J gene is TRBJ1-2, the V gene TRBV12-3 or TRBV12-4, with D unclear. Deletions cut 5 bases from V and 10 bases from J, with 17 bases between. This CDR3 has 13 amino acids. The DNA of the CDR3 is TGTGCCAGCAGTCCGACGGGGTCCCGTCTCTACACCTTC. This sequence encodes CASSPTGSRLYTF.

The sample holds one count of this clone. This chain uses TRBV28 with TRBJ1-2; a weak D match, TRBD1 (6 bases). This CDR3 region has 14 residues. V lost 5 bases to trimming and J lost 7 bases, with 17 bases between them. Germline V gene sequence: CDR1 MDHEN, CDR2 SYDVKM. CDR3 nucleotide sequence: TGTGCCAGCAGTATCGAGGCGGGGGCTGGTGGCTACACCTTC. Translating gives CASSIEAGAGGYTF.

The chain combines TRBV3-1 (or the pseudogene TRBV3-2) with TRBJ2-1; D is perhaps TRBD1 (6 bases). The ends were cut back, 1 base at V and 9 bases at J, with 16 bases in the middle. CDR3 length: 15 residues. Germline-derived CDR1 and CDR2 are LGHDT and YNNKEL (reference sequence). The CDR3 loop reads CASSQGGRSTGEQFF. CDR3 coding DNA: TGTGCCAGCAGCCAAGGGGGGCGCTCCACCGGTGAGCAGTTCTTC.

This rearrangement joins TRBV28 to TRBJ2-5; 8 bases line up with TRBD1. CDR3 length: 16 residues. Germline V gives CDR1 MDHEN, CDR2 SYDVKM. Trimming removed 5 bases from V and 2 bases from J; junction bases left unmatched: 10. The chain's CDR3 is CASSPRGLASQETQYF. The CDR3 DNA reads TGTGCCAGCAGTCCCAGGGGGCTAGCTTCGCAAGAGACCCAGTACTTC.